The source of this T cell receptor (beta chain) is a study of CD8 T cells in Susac syndrome (dated by TCRdb to the late 2010s). Notes on the research overall: Of the Susac syndrome patients who were sequenced, six had clinically active disease and eight were in clinical remission. Susac syndrome patients were therapy-naive, on corticosteroids (some also receiving IVIg), or on IVIg alone at blood withdrawal. The study used repertoire sequencing to test whether antigen drove CD8+ T cell activation and differentiation in Susac syndrome.

Turning to this clonotype: Its antigen specificity is not known. An end of the junction differs from the germline gene, which may be a read error.

High-throughput TCR beta sequencing profiled peripheral blood CD8+ and CD4+ T cells from healthy donors, Susac syndrome patients and multiple sclerosis patients. The Susac syndrome patients fulfilled recently defined diagnostic criteria for either definite or probable disease. CD8+ TEMRA cells were enriched by FACS, while bulk CD8+ and CD4+ T cells were purified by magnetic negative isolation. Blood was collected in EDTA tubes and processed within 24 hours, with PBMCs isolated through density gradient centrifugation. PBMCs intended for TCR sequencing were cryopreserved in liquid nitrogen and thawed later in a water bath at 37 degrees C. A purity of at least 90% was achieved for sorted or isolated CD4+, CD8+ and CD8+ TEMRA cells. RNA was extracted using the RNeasy kit, and 0.5 to 1 microgram was reverse transcribed with random hexamers. The immunoSEQ multiplex PCR assay, which covers 54 Vbeta and 13 Jbeta segments, was used to amplify TCR beta CDR3 regions. To correct PCR amplification bias, a synthetic template baseline was used for both primer optimization and computational correction. The study's own analysis went as follows. Reads were assigned to V, D and J genes according to IMGT and analyzed in immunoSEQ Analyzer, with only productive sequences retained. Clonality was calculated as one minus the Shannon entropy normalized by log2 of the number of productive unique sequences. Public and private clones were assessed among the 100 most prevalent clones of each patient and control. Susac-specific clones were defined as absent from healthy and MS cohorts, around 970 published viral clones and other ImmuneACCESS disease sequences. TCRdb's own reprocessing of the public reads used fastp at Q25 and MiXCR and kept productive beta chains. For every CDR3 protein sequence, its rows merge into one entry that carries the most common genes and DNA. It is TCRdb's table, rather than the study itself, that gives the V and J calls and clone size. The sample contains around 71,000 distinct CDR3 sequences, 85% to 95% of them found a single time. Around 0.15% of the sample rests with the top ten.

Overall results and qualifications from the work: The number of individuals in the TCR sequencing and HLA analysis was recognized as being relatively small. No clonal expansion was detected in the CD4+ T cell repertoire of Susac syndrome patients.

CDR1 and CDR2 are drawn from the germline V gene (reference sequence): GTSNPN, SVGIG. The CDR3 covers 11 residues, taking in both the cysteine and the phenylalanine. Only the CDR3 part of the read is kept: 33 bases, read in frame from the first base. The TCR was taken from a human donor with Susac syndrome. The chain employs TRBV30 and TRBJ2-5; no confident D gene assignment can be made. The sample was CD4+ T cells from PBMCs. The CDR3 loop reads CAWSVAETEYF. The sequenced DNA: TGTGCCTGGAGTGTTGCCGAGACCGAGTACTTC.